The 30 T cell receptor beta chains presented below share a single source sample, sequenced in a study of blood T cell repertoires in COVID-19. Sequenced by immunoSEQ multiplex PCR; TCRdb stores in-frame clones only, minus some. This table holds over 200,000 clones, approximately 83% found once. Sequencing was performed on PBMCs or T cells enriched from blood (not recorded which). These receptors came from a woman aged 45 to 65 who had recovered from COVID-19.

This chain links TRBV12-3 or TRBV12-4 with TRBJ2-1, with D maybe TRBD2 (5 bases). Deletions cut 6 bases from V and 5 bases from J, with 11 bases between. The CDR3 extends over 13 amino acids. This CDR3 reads CASRPFGDNEQFF. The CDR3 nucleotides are TGTGCCAGCAGACCGTTCGGGGACAATGAGCAGTTCTTC.

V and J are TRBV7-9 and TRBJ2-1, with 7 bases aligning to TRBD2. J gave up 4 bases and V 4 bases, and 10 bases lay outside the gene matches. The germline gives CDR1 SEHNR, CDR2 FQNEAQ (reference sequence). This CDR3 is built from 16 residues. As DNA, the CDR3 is TGTGCCAGCAGCTGGATCGCGGGAGTTCAATACAATGAGCAGTTCTTC. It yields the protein CASSWIAGVQYNEQFF.

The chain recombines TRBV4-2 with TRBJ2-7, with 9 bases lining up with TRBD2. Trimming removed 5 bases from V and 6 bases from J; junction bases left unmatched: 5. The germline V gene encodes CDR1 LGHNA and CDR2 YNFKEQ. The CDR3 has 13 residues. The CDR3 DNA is TGTGCCAGCAGCGGCGGGAGGGCCGGCGAGCAGTACTTC. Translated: CASSGGRAGEQYF.

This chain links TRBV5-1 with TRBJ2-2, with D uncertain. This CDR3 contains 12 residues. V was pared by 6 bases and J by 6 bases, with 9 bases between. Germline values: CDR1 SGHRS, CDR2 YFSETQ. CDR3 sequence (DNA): TGCGCCAGCACCATAGACTCCGGGGAGCTGTTTTTT. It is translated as CASTIDSGELFF.

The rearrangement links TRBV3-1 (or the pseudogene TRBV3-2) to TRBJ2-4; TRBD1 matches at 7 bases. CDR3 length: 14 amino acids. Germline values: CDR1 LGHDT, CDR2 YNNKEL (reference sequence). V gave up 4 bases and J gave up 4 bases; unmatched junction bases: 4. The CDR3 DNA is TGTGCCAGCAGCCTTAAACAGGGGAAAAACATTCAGTACTTC. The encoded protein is CASSLKQGKNIQYF.

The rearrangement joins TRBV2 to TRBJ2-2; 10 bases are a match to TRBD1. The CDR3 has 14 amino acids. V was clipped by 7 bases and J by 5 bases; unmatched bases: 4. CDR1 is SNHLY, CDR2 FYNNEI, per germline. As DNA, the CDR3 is TGTGCCAGCATCGGACAGGGGGGTACCGGGGAGCTGTTTTTT. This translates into CASIGQGGTGELFF. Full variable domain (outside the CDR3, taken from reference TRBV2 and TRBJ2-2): EPEVTQTPSHQVTQMGQEVILRCVPISNHLYFYWYRQILGQKVEFLVSFYNNEISEKSEIFDDQFSVERPDGSNFTLKIRSTKLEDSAMYFCASIGQGGTGELFFGEGSRLTVL.

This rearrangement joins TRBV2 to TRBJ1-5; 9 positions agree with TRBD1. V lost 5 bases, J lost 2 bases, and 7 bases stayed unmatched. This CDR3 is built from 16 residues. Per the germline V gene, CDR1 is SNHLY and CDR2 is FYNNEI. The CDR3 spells CASSMVTGGRNQPQHF. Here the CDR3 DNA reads TGTGCCAGCAGTATGGTTACAGGGGGCCGCAATCAGCCCCAGCATTTT.

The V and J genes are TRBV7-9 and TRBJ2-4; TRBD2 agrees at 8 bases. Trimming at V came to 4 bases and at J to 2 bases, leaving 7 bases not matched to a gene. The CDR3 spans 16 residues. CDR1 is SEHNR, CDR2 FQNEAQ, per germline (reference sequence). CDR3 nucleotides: TGTGCCAGCAGCTACCTGACTAGCGAGTCCAAAAACATTCAGTACTTC. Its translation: CASSYLTSESKNIQYF.

In DNA, the CDR3 is TGTGCCAGCACCCGAGGACAGGGGAGAAACGAGCAGTACTTC. This codes for CASTRGQGRNEQYF. The rearrangement uses TRBV6-5 and TRBJ2-7, with 9 bases fitting TRBD1. Germline CDR1 MNHEY, CDR2 SVGAGI. The J segment lost 5 bases and the V segment lost 7 bases, leaving 9 bases of the junction unmatched. This CDR3 has 14 amino acids.

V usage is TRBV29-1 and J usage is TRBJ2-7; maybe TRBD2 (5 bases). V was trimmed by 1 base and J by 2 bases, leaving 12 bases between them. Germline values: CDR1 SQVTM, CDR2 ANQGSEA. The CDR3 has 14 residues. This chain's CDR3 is CSVEGGSGTYEQYF. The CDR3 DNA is TGCAGCGTTGAAGGAGGATCGGGAACCTACGAGCAGTACTTC.

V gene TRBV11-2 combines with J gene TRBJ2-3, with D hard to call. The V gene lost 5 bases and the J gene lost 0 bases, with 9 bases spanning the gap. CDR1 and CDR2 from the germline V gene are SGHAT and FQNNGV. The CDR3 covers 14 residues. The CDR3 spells CASSRYLSTDTQYF. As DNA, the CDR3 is TGTGCCAGCAGCCGTTATTTAAGCACAGATACGCAGTATTTT.

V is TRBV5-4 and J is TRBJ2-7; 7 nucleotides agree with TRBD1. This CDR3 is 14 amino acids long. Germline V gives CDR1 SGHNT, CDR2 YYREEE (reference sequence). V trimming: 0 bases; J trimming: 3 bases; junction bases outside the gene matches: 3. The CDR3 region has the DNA TGTGCCAGCAGCTTGGCAGGGGGTAGCTACGAGCAGTACTTC. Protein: CASSLAGGSYEQYF.

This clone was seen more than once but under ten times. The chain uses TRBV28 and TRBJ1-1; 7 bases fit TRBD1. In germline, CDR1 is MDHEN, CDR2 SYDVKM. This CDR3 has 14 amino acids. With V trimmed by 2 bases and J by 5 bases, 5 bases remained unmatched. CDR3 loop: CASSLVSGGTEAFF. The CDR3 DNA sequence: TGTGCCAGCAGTTTAGTGTCAGGGGGGACTGAAGCTTTCTTT.

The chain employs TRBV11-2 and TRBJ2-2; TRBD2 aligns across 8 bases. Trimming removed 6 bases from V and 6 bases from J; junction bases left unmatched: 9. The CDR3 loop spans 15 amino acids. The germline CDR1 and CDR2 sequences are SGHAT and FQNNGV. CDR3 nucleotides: TGTGCCAGCAGAGTCCCGGGAGGGAGATCCGGGGAGCTGTTTTTT. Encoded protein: CASRVPGGRSGELFF.

The CDR3 region is CATMGLAGADTGELFF. In DNA, the CDR3 is TGTGCCACCATGGGACTAGCGGGAGCAGATACCGGGGAGCTGTTTTTT. This chain joins TRBV27 and TRBJ2-2; TRBD2 matches at 14 bases. The CDR3 is 16 amino acids. Germline CDR1 is MNHEY and CDR2 is SMNVEV (reference sequence). V gave up 10 bases and J gave up 5 bases; unmatched junction bases: 9.

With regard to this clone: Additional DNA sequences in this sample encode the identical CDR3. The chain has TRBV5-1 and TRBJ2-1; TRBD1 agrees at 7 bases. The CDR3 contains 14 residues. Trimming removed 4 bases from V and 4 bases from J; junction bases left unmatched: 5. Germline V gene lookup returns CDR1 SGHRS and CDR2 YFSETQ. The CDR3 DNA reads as TGCGCCAGCAGCCTAGGGACAGTGTACAATGAGCAGTTCTTC. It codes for CASSLGTVYNEQFF.

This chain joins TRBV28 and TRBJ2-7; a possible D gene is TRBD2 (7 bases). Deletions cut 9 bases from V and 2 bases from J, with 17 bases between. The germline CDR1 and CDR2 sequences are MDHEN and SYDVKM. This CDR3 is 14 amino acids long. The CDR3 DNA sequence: TGTGCCAGTGAGGGGGGGCCTAATCCCTACGAGCAGTACTTC. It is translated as CASEGGPNPYEQYF. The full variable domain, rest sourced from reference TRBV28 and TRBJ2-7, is DVKVTQSSRYLVKRTGEKVFLECVQDMDHENMFWYRQDPGLGLRLIYFSYDVKMKEKGDIPEGYSVSREKKERFSLILESASTNQTSMYLCASEGGPNPYEQYFGPGTRLTVT.

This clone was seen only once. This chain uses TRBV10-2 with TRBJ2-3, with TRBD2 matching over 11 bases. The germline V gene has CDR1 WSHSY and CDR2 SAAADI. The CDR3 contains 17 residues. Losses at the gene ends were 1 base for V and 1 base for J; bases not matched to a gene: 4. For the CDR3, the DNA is TGCGCCAGCAGTGAGTTGGTTAGCGGGGGGGGCACAGATACGCAGTATTTT. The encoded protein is CASSELVSGGGTDTQYF.

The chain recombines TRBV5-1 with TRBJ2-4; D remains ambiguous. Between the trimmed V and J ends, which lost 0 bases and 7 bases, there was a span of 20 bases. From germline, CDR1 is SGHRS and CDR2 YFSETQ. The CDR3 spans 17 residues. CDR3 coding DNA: TGCGCCAGCAGCTTGGGGGTTAGCAGTCTTGGGTTTAACATTCAGTACTTC. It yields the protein CASSLGVSSLGFNIQYF.

CDR3 DNA: TGTGCCAGCAGCTTGGAACCAGGGTCCTACGAGCAGTACTTC. Translation gives CASSLEPGSYEQYF. V and J are TRBV5-5 and TRBJ2-7; D is possibly TRBD1 (5 bases). Germline CDR1 SGHKS, CDR2 YYEKEE (reference sequence). The CDR3 runs to 14 residues. V dropped 0 bases and J dropped 1 base, with 8 bases sitting between them.

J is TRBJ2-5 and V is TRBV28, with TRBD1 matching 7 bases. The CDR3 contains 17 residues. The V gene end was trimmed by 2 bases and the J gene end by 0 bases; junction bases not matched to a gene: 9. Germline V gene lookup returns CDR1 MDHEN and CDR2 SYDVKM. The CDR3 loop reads CASSLNRDRSHQETQYF. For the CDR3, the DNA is TGTGCCAGCAGTTTAAACAGGGACAGAAGCCACCAAGAGACCCAGTACTTC.

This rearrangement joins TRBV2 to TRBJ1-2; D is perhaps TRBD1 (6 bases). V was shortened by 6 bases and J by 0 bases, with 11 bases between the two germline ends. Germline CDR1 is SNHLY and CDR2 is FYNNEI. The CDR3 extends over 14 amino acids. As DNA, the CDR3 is TGTGCCAGCAGATTACAGGGAGCTAACTATGGCTACACCTTC. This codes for CASRLQGANYGYTF.

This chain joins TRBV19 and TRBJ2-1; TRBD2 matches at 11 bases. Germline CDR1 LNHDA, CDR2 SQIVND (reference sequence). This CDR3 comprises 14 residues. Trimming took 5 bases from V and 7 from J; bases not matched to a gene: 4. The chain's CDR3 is CASSVSGRGNEQFF. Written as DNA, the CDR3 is TGTGCCAGTAGTGTTAGCGGGAGGGGGAATGAGCAGTTCTTC. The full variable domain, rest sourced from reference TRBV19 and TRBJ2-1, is DGGITQSPKYLFRKEGQNVTLSCEQNLNHDAMYWYRQDPGQGLRLIYYSQIVNDFQKGDIAEGYSVSREKKESFPLTVTSAQKNPTAFYLCASSVSGRGNEQFFGPGTRLTVL.

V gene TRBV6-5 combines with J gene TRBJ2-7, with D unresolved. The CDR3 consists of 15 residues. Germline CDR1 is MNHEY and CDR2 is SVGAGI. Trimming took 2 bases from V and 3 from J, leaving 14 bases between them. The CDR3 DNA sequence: TGTGCCAGCAGTTACGTGACCTCTAGTTTCTACGAGCAGTACTTC. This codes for CASSYVTSSFYEQYF.

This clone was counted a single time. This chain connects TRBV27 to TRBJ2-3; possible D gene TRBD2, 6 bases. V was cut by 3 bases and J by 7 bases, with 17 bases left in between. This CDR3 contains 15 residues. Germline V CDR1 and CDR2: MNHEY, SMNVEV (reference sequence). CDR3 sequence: CASSLPTEGGNTQYF. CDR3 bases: TGTGCCAGCAGTTTGCCAACCGAGGGCGGGAATACGCAGTATTTT.

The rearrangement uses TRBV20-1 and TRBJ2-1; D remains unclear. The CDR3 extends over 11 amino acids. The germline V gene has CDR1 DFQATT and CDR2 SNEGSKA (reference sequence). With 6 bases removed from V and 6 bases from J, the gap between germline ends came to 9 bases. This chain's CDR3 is CSALRGNEQFF. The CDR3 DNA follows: TGCAGTGCCCTCCGAGGCAATGAGCAGTTCTTC.

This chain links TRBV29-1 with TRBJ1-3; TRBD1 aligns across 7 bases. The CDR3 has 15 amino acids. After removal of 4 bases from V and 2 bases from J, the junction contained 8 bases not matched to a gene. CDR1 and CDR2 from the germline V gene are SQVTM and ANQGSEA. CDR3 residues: CSVAGTQGAGNTIYF. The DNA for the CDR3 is TGCAGCGTTGCTGGGACTCAGGGGGCTGGAAACACCATATATTTT. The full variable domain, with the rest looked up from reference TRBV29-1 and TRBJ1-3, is SAVISQKPSRDICQRGTSLTIQCQVDSQVTMMFWYRQQPGQSLTLIATANQGSEATYESGFVIDKFPISRPNLTFSTLTVSNMSPEDSSIYLCSVAGTQGAGNTIYFGEGSWLTVV.

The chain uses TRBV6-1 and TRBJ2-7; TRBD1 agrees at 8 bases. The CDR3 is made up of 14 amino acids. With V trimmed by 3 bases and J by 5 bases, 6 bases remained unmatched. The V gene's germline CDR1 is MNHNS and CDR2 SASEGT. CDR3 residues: CASSDLDRGNEQYF. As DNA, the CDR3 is TGTGCCAGCAGTGATTTAGACAGGGGCAACGAGCAGTACTTC.

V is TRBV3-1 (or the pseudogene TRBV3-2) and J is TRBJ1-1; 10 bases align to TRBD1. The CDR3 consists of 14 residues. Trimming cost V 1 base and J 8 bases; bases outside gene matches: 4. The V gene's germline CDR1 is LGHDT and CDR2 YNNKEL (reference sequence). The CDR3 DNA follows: TGTGCCAGCAGCCAAGTTGGGACAGGGGCCGAAGCTTTCTTT. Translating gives CASSQVGTGAEAFF.

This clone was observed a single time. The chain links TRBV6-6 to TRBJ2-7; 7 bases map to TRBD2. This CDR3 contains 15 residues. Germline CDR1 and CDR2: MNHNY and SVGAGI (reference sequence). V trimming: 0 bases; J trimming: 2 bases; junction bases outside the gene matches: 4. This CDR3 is CASSYSEAGPYEQYF. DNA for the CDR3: TGTGCCAGCAGTTACTCTGAAGCGGGACCCTACGAGCAGTACTTC.